This T cell receptor (beta chain) was captured by sequencing in a study of blood T cell repertoires in COVID-19. V was clipped by 0 bases and J by 2 bases; unmatched bases: 6. Per germline, CDR1 LGHNA and CDR2 YNFKEQ. CDR3 size: 17 residues. Profiled with immunoSEQ multiplex PCR; TCRdb holds only in-frame clones, not every one. The sample consists of hundreds of thousands of clones, 70% to 90% of them appearing once. Sequencing was done on a sample of peripheral blood. This TCR was sampled from a woman under 30 with acute or convalescent COVID-19. This rearrangement joins TRBV4-2 to TRBJ2-2; 7 nucleotides line up with TRBD2. CDR3 in DNA: TGTGCCAGCAGCCAAGATTCGCGGGGGACTAACACCGGGGAGCTGTTTTTT. It is translated as CASSQDSRGTNTGELFF.